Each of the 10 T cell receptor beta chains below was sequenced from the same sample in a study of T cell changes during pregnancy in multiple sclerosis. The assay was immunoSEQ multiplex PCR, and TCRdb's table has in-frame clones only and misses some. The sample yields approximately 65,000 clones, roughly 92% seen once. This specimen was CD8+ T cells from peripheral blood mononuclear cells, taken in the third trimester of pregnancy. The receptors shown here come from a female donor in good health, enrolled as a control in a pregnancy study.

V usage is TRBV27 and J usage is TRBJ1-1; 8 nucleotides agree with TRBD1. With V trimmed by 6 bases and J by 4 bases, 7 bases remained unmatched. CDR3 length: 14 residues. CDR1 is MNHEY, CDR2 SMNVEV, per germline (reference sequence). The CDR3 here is CASRSFGQGTEAFF. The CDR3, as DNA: TGTGCCAGCAGGTCCTTCGGACAGGGCACTGAAGCTTTCTTT.

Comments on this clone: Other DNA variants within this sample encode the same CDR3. CDR3 residues: CASSPGTGNTEAFF. DNA of the CDR3: TGTGCCAGCAGCCCCGGGACAGGGAACACTGAAGCTTTCTTT. This chain uses TRBV27 with TRBJ1-1; 8 bases are shared with TRBD1. The CDR3 length is 14 residues. Per germline, CDR1 MNHEY and CDR2 SMNVEV (reference sequence). V trimming: 6 bases; J trimming: 1 base; junction bases outside the gene matches: 4.

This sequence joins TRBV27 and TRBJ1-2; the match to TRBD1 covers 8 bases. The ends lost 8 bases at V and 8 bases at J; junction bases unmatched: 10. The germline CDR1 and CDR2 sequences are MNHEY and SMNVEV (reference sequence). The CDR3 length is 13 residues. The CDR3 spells CASGQGFEKGYTF. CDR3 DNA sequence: TGTGCCAGCGGACAGGGTTTTGAGAAAGGCTACACCTTC.

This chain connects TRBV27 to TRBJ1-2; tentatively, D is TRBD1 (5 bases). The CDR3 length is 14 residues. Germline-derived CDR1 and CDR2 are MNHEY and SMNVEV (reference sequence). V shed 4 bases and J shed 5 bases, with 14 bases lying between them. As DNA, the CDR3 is TGTGCCAGCAGTTCACCCGGGACTCAGTATGGCTACACCTTC. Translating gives CASSSPGTQYGYTF.

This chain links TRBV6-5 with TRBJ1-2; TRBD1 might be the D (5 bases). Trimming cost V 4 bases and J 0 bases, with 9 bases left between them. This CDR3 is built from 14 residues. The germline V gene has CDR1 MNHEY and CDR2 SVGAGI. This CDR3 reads CASSSGDANYGYTF. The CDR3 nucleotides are TGTGCCAGCAGTTCGGGGGATGCTAACTATGGCTACACCTTC.

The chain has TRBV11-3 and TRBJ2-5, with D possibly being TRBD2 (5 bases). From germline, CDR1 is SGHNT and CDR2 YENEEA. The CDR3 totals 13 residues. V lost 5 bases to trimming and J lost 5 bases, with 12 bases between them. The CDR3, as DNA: TGTGCCAGCAGCCCTGCGGGTTTGGAGACCCAGTACTTC. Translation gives CASSPAGLETQYF.

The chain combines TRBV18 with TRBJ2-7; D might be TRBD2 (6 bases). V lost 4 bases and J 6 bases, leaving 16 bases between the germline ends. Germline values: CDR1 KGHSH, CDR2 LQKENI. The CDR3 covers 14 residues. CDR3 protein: CASSLDPGDLEQYF. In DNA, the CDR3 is TGTGCCAGCTCACTTGACCCGGGGGATCTCGAGCAGTACTTC.

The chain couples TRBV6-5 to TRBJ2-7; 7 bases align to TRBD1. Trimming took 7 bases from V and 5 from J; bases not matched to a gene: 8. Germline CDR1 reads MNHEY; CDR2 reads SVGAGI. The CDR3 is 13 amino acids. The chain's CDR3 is CASTRQGFDEQYF. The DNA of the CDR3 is TGTGCCAGCACCCGACAGGGATTCGACGAGCAGTACTTC.

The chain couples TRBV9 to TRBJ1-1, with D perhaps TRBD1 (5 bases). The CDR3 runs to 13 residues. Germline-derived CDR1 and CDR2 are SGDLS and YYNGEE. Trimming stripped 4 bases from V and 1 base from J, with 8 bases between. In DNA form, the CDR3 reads TGTGCCAGCAGCATCCAGGGGAACACTGAAGCTTTCTTT. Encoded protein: CASSIQGNTEAFF.

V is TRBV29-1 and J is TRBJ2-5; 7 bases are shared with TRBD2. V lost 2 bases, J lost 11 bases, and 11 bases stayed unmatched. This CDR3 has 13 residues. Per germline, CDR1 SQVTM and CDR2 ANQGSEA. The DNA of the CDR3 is TGCAGCGTTGAATTGCCCCAACCGCGGGAGCAGTACTTC. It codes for CSVELPQPREQYF.